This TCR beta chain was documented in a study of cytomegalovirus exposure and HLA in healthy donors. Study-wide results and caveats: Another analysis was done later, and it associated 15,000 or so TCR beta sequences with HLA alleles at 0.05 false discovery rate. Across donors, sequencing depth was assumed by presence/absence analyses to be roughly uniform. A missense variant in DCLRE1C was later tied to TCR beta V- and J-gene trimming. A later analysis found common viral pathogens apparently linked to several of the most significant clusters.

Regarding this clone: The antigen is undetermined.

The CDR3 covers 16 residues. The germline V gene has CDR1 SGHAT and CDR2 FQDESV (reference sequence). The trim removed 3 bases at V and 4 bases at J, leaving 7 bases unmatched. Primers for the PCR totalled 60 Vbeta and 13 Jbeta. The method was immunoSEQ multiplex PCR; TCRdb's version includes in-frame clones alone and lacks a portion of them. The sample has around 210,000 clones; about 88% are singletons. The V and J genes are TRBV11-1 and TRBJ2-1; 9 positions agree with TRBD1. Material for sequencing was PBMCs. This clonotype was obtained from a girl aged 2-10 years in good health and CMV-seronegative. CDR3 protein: CASSFLQGAWYNEQFF. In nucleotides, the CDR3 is TGTGCCAGCAGCTTTCTACAGGGGGCATGGTACAATGAGCAGTTCTTC.